This TCR beta chain was observed in a study of human T cells and chemical hapten exposure (dated by TCRdb to about 2021). For the wider study: For sensitization, 2% DPC in acetone was applied to a roughly 2 cm by roughly 2 cm area of upper inner arm skin. Throughout the study period of 20 to 25 weeks, patients also received therapeutic DPC doses to the scalp every week. Peripheral blood TCR repertoire changes were tracked in vivo in alopecia patients during primary and secondary sensitization to the hapten diphenylcyclopropenone (DPC). Blood for TCR sequencing was provided by twenty-nine alopecia patients at one to four time points (pre-sensitization, 2, 6 and 24 weeks). Blood was sampled from patients pre-sensitization (week 0) and at 2, 6 and about 24 weeks after DPC sensitization. Libraries were combined into a pool for sequencing, and differences in TCR yield between samples came mainly from small differences in library volumes within the pool. Patch testing was performed on the upper back with Finn chambers containing 0.01% DPC, and the patch tests were scored after 6 days according to International Contact Dermatitis Research Group standards. The patient cohort, mostly female, included alopecia areata with under or over 50% scalp involvement, alopecia totalis and alopecia universalis.

Library preparation used RACE. This sample was sequenced with a NextSeq 500. During library preparation, unique molecular identifiers were attached to individual cDNA molecules so that TCRs could be counted quantitatively and reproducibly. Both TCR alpha and TCR beta chains were sequenced from each blood RNA sample. As for the original processing: The median number of TCRs per sample was around 100,000, ranging from roughly 23,224 to 690,600. V, J and CDR3 annotation of the TCR reads was carried out using the Decombinator software suite. For PS versus PT1 abundance plots, all samples were subsampled to the same number of TCRs (28,000). TCRs were defined as expanded if absent before sensitization and observed at least eight times at the 2-week time point. Clones were called with MiXCR by TCRdb after fastp trimmed the public reads at Q25, and only in-frame beta chains were retained. When rows share a CDR3 protein, they turn into one entry using the most common DNA and genes. These V and J calls derive from TCRdb rather than the authors' analysis. Here the sample has 150,000 to 200,000 distinct CDR3 sequences; around a quarter occur a single time. Jointly, the top ten make up approximately 2.1% of the sample.

The CDR3 numbers 14 residues from cysteine through phenylalanine. The DNA shown is the 42-base CDR3, in frame from base 1. Via the germline V gene, CDR1 is MNHNS and CDR2 SASEGT. The V and J ends are trimmed by 6 bases and 9 bases, leaving 18 bases between them. This clonotype appeared once. Its antigen specificity is not known. No clone much larger than this one lies a single base away; base qualities are absent. Study-wide findings and limitations: Expanded TCRs formed significantly more large CDR3 similarity clusters than pre-sensitization or healthy control sets, consistent with antigen-driven responses. All patients had alopecia, a presumed autoimmune disease, so their immune response might differ from that of healthy individuals. DPC sensitization did not change the number of TCRs with a frequency above 1 in 1000, and there was no evidence of changes in global repertoire structure. After repeated subsampling, changes were observed in the strength of the expansion versus patch-test correlation and in the threshold at which the correlation became significant. Patch test score was positively correlated with the number of PT1 expanded TCRs, with significance at thresholds 8, 16 and 32 but not at 4.

The sample's time point label, in plain terms: patch test 3, about 24 weeks after DPC sensitization. Interpreted using the paper, the treatment or condition label stands for: therapeutic diphenylcyclopropenone sensitization with weekly scalp DPC. At every patch-test visit, the blood draw took place before the patch test was put on. Eligible patients were aged 18 to 70, diagnosed with alopecia, deemed suitable for DPC therapy, and excluded if pregnant. Unfractionated whole blood was collected in Tempus Blood RNA tubes, and total RNA was extracted from that blood. The sequence derives from a woman younger than 35 with alopecia areata. Some clones in this sample may be carry-over from other donors' samples. The specimen comprised whole blood, sampled in connection with sensitization to the hapten diphenylcyclopropenone (DPC). This chain joins TRBV6-1 to TRBJ2-1; a tentative D call is TRBD2 (5 bases match). The nucleotide sequence is TGTGCCAGCAGGGGGTTGGTAGTTCGGGGTGAGCAGTTCTTC. Translated, this is CASRGLVVRGEQFF.